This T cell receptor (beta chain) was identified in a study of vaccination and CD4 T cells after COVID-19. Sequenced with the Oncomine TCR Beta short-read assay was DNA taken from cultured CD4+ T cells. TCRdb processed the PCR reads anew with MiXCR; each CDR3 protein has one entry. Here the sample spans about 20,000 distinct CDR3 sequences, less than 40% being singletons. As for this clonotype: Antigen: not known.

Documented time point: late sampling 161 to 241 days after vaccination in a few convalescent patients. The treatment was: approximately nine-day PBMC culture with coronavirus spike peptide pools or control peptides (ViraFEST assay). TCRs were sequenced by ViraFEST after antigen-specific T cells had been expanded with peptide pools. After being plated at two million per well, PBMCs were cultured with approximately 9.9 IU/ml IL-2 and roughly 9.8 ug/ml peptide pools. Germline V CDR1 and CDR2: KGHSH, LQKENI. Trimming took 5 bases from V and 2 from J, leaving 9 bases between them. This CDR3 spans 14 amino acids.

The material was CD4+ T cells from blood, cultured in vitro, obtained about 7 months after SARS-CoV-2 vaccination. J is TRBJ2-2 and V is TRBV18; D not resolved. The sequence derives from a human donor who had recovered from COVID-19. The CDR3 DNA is TGTGCCAGCTCATTGGTCCTTAACACCGGGGAGCTGTTTTTT. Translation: CASSLVLNTGELFF.